This T cell receptor beta chain originates from a study of blood T cell repertoires in COVID-19. Study in general: Sites across the United States, Italy and Spain contributed samples from acute and convalescent COVID-19. T cells, B-cell-depleted T cells, or PBMCs provided the cDNA or gDNA that served as material.

Original analysis: Reference gene primer amplification in the assay estimated nucleated cell counts. Using immunoSEQ multiplex PCR, the repertoire was profiled, and TCRdb retains in-frame clones only, with some absent. From that table come the V and J calls and clone size; the DNA was used to work out D and trimming. This table has about 190,000 clones, more than 70% appearing once. The V segment lost 1 base and the J segment 3 bases; nucleotides outside the gene matches: 10. Per germline, CDR1 MDHEN and CDR2 SYDVKM. CDR3 length: 17 residues. Material: peripheral blood. This chain connects TRBV28 to TRBJ2-5; 8 bases fit TRBD2. The sequence came from a woman of 80 years or more with active or convalescent COVID-19. The CDR3 spells CASSLSPTGGPEETQYF. The CDR3 DNA reads TGTGCCAGCAGTTTATCTCCTACGGGGGGGCCGGAAGAGACCCAGTACTTC.